These T cell receptor beta chains were read from a single sample in a study of PD-1 blockade in classical Hodgkin lymphoma. Clones were sequenced by immunoSEQ multiplex PCR, and TCRdb holds only the in-frame ones, with some missing. The data contain approximately 99,000 clones, 75% to 85% of them singletons. Sequenced material: peripheral blood mononuclear cells (PBMCs), taken before the second cycle of nivolumab. These receptors originate from a human donor with classical Hodgkin lymphoma. Each CDR3 is given with its conserved first and last residue. Each record gives: V gene, J gene, clone size, D gene, CDR3 DNA, CDR3 protein. A D gene is named only where the DNA matches it firmly. Size is omitted from some rows. Given values are once, few, many or a class for expanded clones.

V: TRBV7-2; J: TRBJ2-1; size: .; D: .; DNA: TGTGCCAGCAGCTTACTAGCGAATGGGGACAATGAGCAGTTCTTC; CDR3: CASSLLANGDNEQFF
V: TRBV28; J: TRBJ2-1; size: many; D: .; DNA: TGTGCCAGCAGTTTACGCGGGGAGTCAAAGTTCAATGAGCAGTTCTTC; CDR3: CASSLRGESKFNEQFF
V: TRBV4-1; J: TRBJ2-1; size: .; D: .; DNA: TGCGCCAGCAGCCAAGTAGTGGTGAAGGACCCAGTCTTC; CDR3: CASSQVVVKDPVF
V: TRBV6-6; J: TRBJ2-7; size: .; D: .; DNA: TGTGCCAGCAGTTACCCTACCCCCGTGTCCATCCCCGAGCAGTACTTC; CDR3: CASSYPTPVSIPEQYF
V: TRBV27; J: TRBJ2-7; size: .; D: .; DNA: TGTGCCAGCAGTTTATCGGACGGTAGCTCCTACGAGCAGTACTTC; CDR3: CASSLSDGSSYEQYF
V: TRBV10-3; J: TRBJ2-1; size: .; D: .; DNA: TGTGCCATCAAAGGAGGCGGCGACAATGAGCAGTTCTTC; CDR3: CAIKGGGDNEQFF
V: TRBV5-4; J: TRBJ2-1; size: .; D: TRBD2; DNA: TGTGCCAGCAGCTTGAGCAGCGGGAGTCATCAGTACAATGAGCAGTTCTTC; CDR3: CASSLSSGSHQYNEQFF
V: TRBV7-2; J: TRBJ2-5; size: .; D: .; DNA: TGTGCCAGCAGCTTAGAGGTTTGGAAAGAGACCCAGTACTTC; CDR3: CASSLEVWKETQYF
V: TRBV30; J: TRBJ2-7; size: .; D: TRBD2; DNA: TGTGCCTGGAGTACCGGACTAGCGGAAGTCTACGAGCAGTACTTC; CDR3: CAWSTGLAEVYEQYF
V: TRBV2; J: TRBJ2-2; size: few; D: .; DNA: TGTGCCAGCAGGGGACGGCTCTCCGGGGAGCTGTTTTTT; CDR3: CASRGRLSGELFF